This entry lists 17 T cell receptor beta chains sequenced from one sample in a study of siplizumab effects on memory and regulatory T cells. The protocol was immunoSEQ multiplex PCR, while the TCRdb copy is restricted to in-frame clones and leaves out a portion. The sample has some 70,000 clones; 80% to 90% are singletons. The sequenced sample was Tregs sorted from blood. All receptors come from a human donor in good health.

This chain links TRBV14 with TRBJ2-7; a possible D gene is TRBD2 (6 bases). The CDR3 spans 14 residues. CDR1 and CDR2 from the germline V gene are SGHDN and FVKESK. V lost 2 bases and J lost 7, with 15 bases in between. The CDR3 sequence: CASSQWAGPVEQYF. In nucleotides, the CDR3 is TGTGCCAGCAGCCAATGGGCGGGGCCGGTGGAGCAGTACTTC.

This chain connects TRBV6-6 to TRBJ2-3; TRBD1 or TRBD2 may be the D gene (6 bases each). Germline V gives CDR1 MNHNY, CDR2 SVGAGI (reference sequence). The CDR3 extends over 16 amino acids. The germline V and J ends were trimmed by 7 bases and 0 bases, with 17 bases remaining between them. The CDR3 region is CASKGGPTVSTDTQYF. CDR3 DNA sequence: TGTGCCAGCAAGGGGGGTCCGACGGTTAGCACAGATACGCAGTATTTT.

The gene calls are TRBV2 and TRBJ2-7; tentatively, D is TRBD2 (7 bases). Deletions cut 3 bases from V and 8 bases from J, with 11 bases between. Germline V gene lookup returns CDR1 SNHLY and CDR2 FYNNEI. The CDR3 totals 12 residues. In nucleotides, the CDR3 is TGTGCCAGCAGTGAGGGGGGGGCTAAGCAGTACTTC. This gives the protein CASSEGGAKQYF.

This rearrangement joins TRBV29-1 to TRBJ2-3; 11 bases are shared with TRBD1. The CDR3 contains 13 residues. Germline V gene lookup returns CDR1 SQVTM and CDR2 ANQGSEA. J gave up 5 bases and V 7 bases, and 5 bases lay outside the gene matches. CDR3 in DNA: TGCAGCGCCAGGACAGGGGGCTTAGATACGCAGTATTTT. Protein product: CSARTGGLDTQYF.

The chain links TRBV28 to TRBJ1-1; unclear D gene. V lost 5 bases and J lost 7, with 14 bases in between. The germline gives CDR1 MDHEN, CDR2 SYDVKM. The CDR3 is 13 amino acids. The CDR3 coding sequence is TGTGCCAGCAGTCAACCGATGCGTAATGAAGCTTTCTTT. This codes for CASSQPMRNEAFF.

The chain carries TRBV2 and TRBJ1-2; TRBD1 is a possible D gene (5 bases). The CDR3 has 16 amino acids. Germline CDR1 and CDR2: SNHLY and FYNNEI. The V end lost 3 bases, the J end lost 8 bases, and 22 bases lay between the germline ends. CDR3 residues: CASSEGGARIVGGYTF. The CDR3 nucleotides are TGTGCCAGCAGTGAGGGCGGGGCCCGCATAGTTGGAGGCTACACCTTC. The whole variable domain, filled in from reference TRBV2 and TRBJ1-2, reads EPEVTQTPSHQVTQMGQEVILRCVPISNHLYFYWYRQILGQKVEFLVSFYNNEISEKSEIFDDQFSVERPDGSNFTLKIRSTKLEDSAMYFCASSEGGARIVGGYTFGSGTRLTVV.

V usage is TRBV7-6 and J usage is TRBJ1-1; D may be TRBD1 (5 bases). V lost 2 bases and J 0 bases, leaving 7 bases between the germline ends. CDR3 length: 14 residues. Germline-derived CDR1 and CDR2 are SGHVS and FNYEAQ. CDR3 amino acids: CASSLRGMNTEAFF. The CDR3 DNA follows: TGTGCCAGCAGCTTAAGGGGCATGAACACTGAAGCTTTCTTT.

The rearrangement uses TRBV6-6 and TRBJ2-3, with D possibly called TRBD1 or TRBD2 (5 bases each). Deletions cut 4 bases from V and 11 bases from J, with 13 bases between. Germline V gene data show CDR1 as MNHNY and CDR2 as SVGAGI (reference sequence). The CDR3 extends over 12 amino acids. The DNA for the CDR3 is TGTGCCAGCAGTTTCCCAGGGAGAATGCAGTATTTT. As protein: CASSFPGRMQYF.

The chain joins TRBV9 to TRBJ2-1; TRBD2 matches at 7 bases. Germline loops: CDR1 SGDLS, CDR2 YYNGEE. The ends lost 4 bases at V and 6 bases at J; junction bases unmatched: 7. The CDR3 is made up of 14 amino acids. Written as DNA, the CDR3 is TGTGCCAGCAGCCCCGGACTAGTAGCCAATGAGCAGTTCTTC. Translating gives CASSPGLVANEQFF. Based on the CDR3 plus reference TRBV9 and TRBJ2-1, the full variable domain is DSGVTQTPKHLITATGQRVTLRCSPRSGDLSVYWYQQSLDQGLQFLIQYYNGEERAKGNILERFSAQQFPDLHSELNLSSLELGDSALYFCASSPGLVANEQFFGPGTRLTVL.

The chain carries TRBV12-5 and TRBJ2-1; D is perhaps TRBD1 or TRBD2 (7 bases each). Germline-derived CDR1 and CDR2 are LGHNT and FRNRAP. V was trimmed by 4 bases and J by 12 bases, leaving 25 bases between them. The CDR3 totals 16 residues. The CDR3 DNA follows: TGTGCTAGTGGTTCCCCCAGGGGGGGAGGTGACCCGAGGCAGTTCTTC. It yields the protein CASGSPRGGGDPRQFF.

This clone was observed a single time. The chain joins TRBV19 to TRBJ1-2; 9 nucleotides align to TRBD1. Trimming at V came to 7 bases and at J to 4 bases, leaving 10 bases not matched to a gene. Germline loops: CDR1 LNHDA, CDR2 SQIVND (reference sequence). This CDR3 spans 15 amino acids. The CDR3 reads CASNPRTGVIYGYTF. CDR3 coding DNA: TGTGCCAGTAATCCTCGGACAGGGGTCATCTATGGCTACACCTTC.

This rearrangement joins TRBV29-1 to TRBJ1-2; D might be TRBD1 (5 bases). Germline V lookup: CDR1 SQVTM, CDR2 ANQGSEA. V lost 4 bases, J lost 4 bases, and 13 bases lay in between. The CDR3 loop spans 13 amino acids. DNA for the CDR3: TGCAGCGTTGTTGAGGGACTTAGCTATGGCTACACCTTC. Translation gives CSVVEGLSYGYTF.

The J gene is TRBJ1-2, the V gene TRBV6-9; D not resolved. There are 10 residues in the CDR3. Looked up from germline, CDR1 is MNHGY and CDR2 is SVAAGI. V lost 9 bases to trimming and J lost 5 bases, with 7 bases between them. CDR3 nucleotide sequence: TGTGCCAGGGCCCGATATGGCTACACCTTC. It specifies CARARYGYTF.

The gene calls are TRBV18 and TRBJ1-4, with D possibly being TRBD1 (6 bases). The germline V gene encodes CDR1 KGHSH and CDR2 LQKENI. Trimming left V 3 bases short and J 8 bases short, with 13 bases between. This CDR3 spans 14 amino acids. The CDR3 reads CASSPQGRSEKLFF. The DNA of the CDR3 is TGTGCCAGCTCACCCCAGGGGAGGTCCGAAAAACTGTTTTTT.

The CDR3 sequence is CASSYGTRADTQYF. DNA of the CDR3: TGTGCCAGCAGTTACGGGACTAGAGCAGATACGCAGTATTTT. V gene TRBV6-6 combines with J gene TRBJ2-3; 8 bases line up with TRBD2. The CDR3 covers 14 residues. Germline V gene sequence: CDR1 MNHNY, CDR2 SVGAGI (reference sequence). Trimming took 2 bases from V and 4 from J; bases not matched to a gene: 2.

The V and J genes are TRBV5-1 and TRBJ2-5, with TRBD2 matching 11 bases. The J segment lost 4 bases and the V segment lost 6 bases, leaving 8 bases of the junction unmatched. This CDR3 has 15 amino acids. Germline CDR1 SGHRS, CDR2 YFSETQ. The chain's CDR3 is CASTLAGGIGETQYF. The CDR3, as DNA: TGCGCCAGCACCCTAGCGGGAGGTATCGGAGAGACCCAGTACTTC.

This chain links TRBV4-2 with TRBJ1-2; no definite D call. The germline V gene encodes CDR1 LGHNA and CDR2 YNFKEQ. V lost 0 bases and J 4 bases, leaving 12 bases between the germline ends. There are 15 residues in the CDR3. The chain's CDR3 is CASSQDLRAAYGYTF. The CDR3 DNA sequence: TGTGCCAGCAGCCAAGACCTAAGGGCGGCCTATGGCTACACCTTC.